These T cell receptor beta chains were read from a single sample in a study of blood T cell repertoires in COVID-19. TCRdb's table, derived via immunoSEQ multiplex PCR, lists solely in-frame clones and lacks some. The sample yields about 56,000 clones, 80% to 90% seen once. Specimen: peripheral blood. The receptors originated from an older woman with COVID-19, enrolled during active disease. Both conserved end residues are part of each CDR3. Each record gives: V gene, J gene, clone size, D gene, CDR3 protein, CDR3 DNA. A D gene is named only where the DNA matches it firmly. The size of a clone is reported for some rows only, either as once, few or many, or as a class for expanded clones.

TRBV5-4	TRBJ2-2	-	-	CASSLGAGSNTGELFF	TGTGCCAGCAGCTTGGGGGCGGGTTCTAACACCGGGGAGCTGTTTTTT
TRBV24-1	TRBJ2-5	-	-	CATSTPSGGGETQYF	TGTGCCACCAGCACCCCCTCCGGAGGTGGGGAGACCCAGTACTTC
TRBV11-2	TRBJ2-1	-	TRBD2	CASSLAPGGFNEQFF	TGTGCCAGCAGCTTAGCTCCGGGGGGGTTTAATGAGCAGTTCTTC
TRBV3-1/TRBV3-2	TRBJ2-1	-	-	CASSQDIHSNNEQFF	TGTGCCAGCAGCCAAGATATCCACAGCAACAATGAGCAGTTCTTC
TRBV7-2	TRBJ1-2	-	-	CASSPGDGYYGYTF	TGTGCCAGCAGCCCGGGGGACGGGTACTATGGCTACACCTTC
TRBV10-2	TRBJ2-1	-	TRBD1	CASRTGGSYNEQFF	TGCGCCAGCAGGACAGGGGGCTCCTACAATGAGCAGTTCTTC
TRBV2	TRBJ2-3	few	TRBD1	CASREGQGATDTQYF	TGTGCCAGCAGGGAGGGACAGGGGGCAACAGATACGCAGTATTTT
TRBV12-3/TRBV12-4	TRBJ1-2	-	-	CASSPTGYNGYTF	TGTGCCAGCAGCCCCACAGGGTACAATGGCTACACCTTC
TRBV7-2	TRBJ2-2	-	TRBD1	CASRQDRANTGELFF	TGTGCCAGCAGGCAGGACAGGGCGAACACCGGGGAGCTGTTTTTT
TRBV6-6	TRBJ1-2	-	-	CASSPNRGILVSYTF	TGTGCCAGCAGTCCGAATAGGGGGATCCTTGTGAGCTACACCTTC
TRBV7-7	TRBJ2-3	-	TRBD1	CASSLVGQGDTQYF	TGTGCCAGCAGCTTAGTGGGACAGGGAGATACGCAGTATTTT
TRBV2	TRBJ1-5	-	TRBD1	CASSVEVRTGGIF	TGTGCCAGCAGTGTTGAGGTTCGGACAGGGGGAATATTT
TRBV10-3	TRBJ1-5	-	TRBD1	CAISEDRVVGQPQHF	TGTGCCATCAGTGAAGACAGGGTTGTTGGTCAGCCCCAGCATTTT
TRBV6-5	TRBJ2-7	-	-	CASSYSRGQLSEQYF	TGTGCCAGCAGTTATTCGCGGGGGCAGCTTTCCGAGCAGTACTTC
TRBV5-1	TRBJ2-1	-	-	CASSPGTGSSYNEQFF	TGCGCCAGCAGCCCGGGGACTGGGAGCTCCTACAATGAGCAGTTCTTC